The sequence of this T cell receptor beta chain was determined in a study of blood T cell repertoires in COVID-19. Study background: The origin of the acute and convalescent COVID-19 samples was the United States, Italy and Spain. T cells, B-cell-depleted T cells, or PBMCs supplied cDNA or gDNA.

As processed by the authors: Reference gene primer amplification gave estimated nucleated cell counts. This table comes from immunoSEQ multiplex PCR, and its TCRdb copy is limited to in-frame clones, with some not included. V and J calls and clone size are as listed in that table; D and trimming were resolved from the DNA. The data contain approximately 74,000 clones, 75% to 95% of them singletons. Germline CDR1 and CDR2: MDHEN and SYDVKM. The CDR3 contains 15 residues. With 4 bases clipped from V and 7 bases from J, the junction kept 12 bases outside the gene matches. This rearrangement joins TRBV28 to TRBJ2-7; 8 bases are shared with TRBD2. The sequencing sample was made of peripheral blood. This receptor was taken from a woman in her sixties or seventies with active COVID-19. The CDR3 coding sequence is TGTGCCAGCAGTTCCCCTAGCGGGTCGAGGTTGGAGCAGTACTTC. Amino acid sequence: CASSSPSGSRLEQYF.